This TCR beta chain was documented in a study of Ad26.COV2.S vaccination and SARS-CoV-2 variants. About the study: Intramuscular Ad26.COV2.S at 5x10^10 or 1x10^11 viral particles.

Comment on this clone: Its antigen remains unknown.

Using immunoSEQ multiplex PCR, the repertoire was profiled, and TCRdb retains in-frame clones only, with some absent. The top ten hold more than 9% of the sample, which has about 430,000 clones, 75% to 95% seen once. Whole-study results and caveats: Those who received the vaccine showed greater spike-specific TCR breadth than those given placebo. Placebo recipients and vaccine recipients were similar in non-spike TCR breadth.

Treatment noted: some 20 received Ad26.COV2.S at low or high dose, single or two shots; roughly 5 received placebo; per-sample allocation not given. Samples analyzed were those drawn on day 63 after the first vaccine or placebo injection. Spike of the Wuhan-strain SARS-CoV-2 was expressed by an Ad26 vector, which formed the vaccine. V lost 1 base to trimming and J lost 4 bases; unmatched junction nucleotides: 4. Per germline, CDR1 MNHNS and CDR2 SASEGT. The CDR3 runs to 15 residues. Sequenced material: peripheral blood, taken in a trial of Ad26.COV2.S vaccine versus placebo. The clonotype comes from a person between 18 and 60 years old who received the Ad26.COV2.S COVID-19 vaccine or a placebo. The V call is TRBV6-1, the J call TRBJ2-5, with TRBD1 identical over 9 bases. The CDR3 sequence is CASSEGQGGGETQYF. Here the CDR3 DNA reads TGTGCCAGCAGTGAAGGACAGGGGGGTGGAGAGACCCAGTACTTC.